This TCR beta chain was profiled in a study of blood T cell repertoires in COVID-19. Trimming shortened V by 2 bases and J by 4 bases, and 12 bases separated the two germline ends. This CDR3 is built from 14 residues. Germline values: CDR1 SGHKS, CDR2 YYEKEE (reference sequence). Profiled with immunoSEQ multiplex PCR; TCRdb holds only in-frame clones, not every one. The sample lists 150,000 to 200,000 clones; 70% to 85% were seen once. The clonotype was recovered from a woman in her 30s with acute or convalescent COVID-19. The chain uses TRBV5-5 and TRBJ2-5, with D possibly matching TRBD2 (6 bases). Sequenced input: peripheral blood. The CDR3 DNA is TGTGCCAGCAGCTTTCCGGGAGTCCGAGAGACCCAGTACTTC. This encodes CASSFPGVRETQYF.